This T cell receptor (beta chain) was profiled in a study of T-cell reconstitution after alpha-beta-depleted transplantation in children. This clonotype turned up a few times. Germline V CDR1 and CDR2: SGHRS, YFSETQ. The CDR3 length is 15 residues. Between the trimmed V and J ends, which lost 1 base and 5 bases, there was a span of 13 bases. Preparation of the TCRbeta library involved a method that used unique molecular identifiers. MiXCR, applied by TCRdb to the PCR reads, yields one record per CDR3 protein. Among roughly 590,000 distinct CDR3 sequences listed, around a sixth were seen once. The chain uses TRBV5-1 and TRBJ1-3; D uncertain. This clonotype was sampled from a human donor who donated a stem cell graft to a child with acute myeloid leukemia. Source: PBMCs from the stem cell graft donor, taken from the stem cell graft. CDR3 in amino acids: CASSLPSADRNTIYF. CDR3 bases: TGCGCCAGCAGCTTGCCATCGGCGGATAGAAACACCATATATTTT.